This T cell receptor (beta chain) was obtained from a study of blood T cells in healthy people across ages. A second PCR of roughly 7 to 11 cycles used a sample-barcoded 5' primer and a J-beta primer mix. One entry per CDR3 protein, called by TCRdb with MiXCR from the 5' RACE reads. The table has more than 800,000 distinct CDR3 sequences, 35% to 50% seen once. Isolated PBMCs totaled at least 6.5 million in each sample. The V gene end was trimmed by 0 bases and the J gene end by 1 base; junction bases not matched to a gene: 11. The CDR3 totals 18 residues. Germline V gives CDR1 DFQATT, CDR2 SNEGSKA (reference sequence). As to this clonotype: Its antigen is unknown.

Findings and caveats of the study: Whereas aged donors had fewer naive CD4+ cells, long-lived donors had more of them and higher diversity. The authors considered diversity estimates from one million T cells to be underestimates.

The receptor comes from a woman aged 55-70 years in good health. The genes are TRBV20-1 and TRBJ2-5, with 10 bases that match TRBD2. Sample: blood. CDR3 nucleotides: TGCAGTGCTAGAGATGGGGCTAGCGGGAGCTCATTCCAAGAGACCCAGTACTTC. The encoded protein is CSARDGASGSSFQETQYF.